This TCR beta chain was sequenced during a study of beta chain features in type 1 diabetes. Overall study context: Cell yields, gender and age were comparable in patients and healthy donors. Study-level points and caveats: Healthy donors had naive, central memory and Treg TCRB repertoires that appeared less similar than those seen among patients.

This clone was counted only a few times. Its antigen is not known. The investigators reverse transcribed all of the isolated RNA, so they sequenced expressed TCRB transcripts. Clones were read by immunoSEQ multiplex PCR, and TCRdb kept only the in-frame ones, dropping some. This sample has about 930,000 clones; about a sixth occur once, and the top ten carry 0.023%. Every donor had blood drawn once into heparin, about 116 mL on average. Staining for CD45RO/CCR7/CD25/CD127/CD95/CD27 allowed sorting of CD4+ naive, central memory, regulatory and stem cell-like memory cells. The CDR3 is made up of 13 amino acids. V lost 6 bases to trimming and J lost 6 bases; unmatched junction nucleotides: 4. Germline lookup yields CDR1 MNHNY and CDR2 SVGAGI (reference sequence).

This rearrangement joins TRBV6-6 to TRBJ2-2; TRBD1 matches at 7 bases. The sequenced sample was naive CD4+ T cells from blood. This TCR was sampled from a woman between 18 and 29 years old in good health. The chain's CDR3 is CASSLTGSGELFF. CDR3 sequence (DNA): TGTGCCAGCAGCTTGACAGGGTCCGGGGAGCTGTTTTTT.